This TCR beta chain was recovered during a study of blood T cell repertoires in COVID-19 (dated by TCRdb to about 2020). Describing the broader study: Samples covering the acute and convalescent phases of COVID-19 were provided by collaborators in the United States, Italy and Spain. Where HLA class I and class II types were available, the types were taken from metadata supplied by the sample provider, not from assay-based typing. The material from the prospective study consisted of cDNA or gDNA derived from T cells, B-cell-depleted T cells, or PBMCs. The dataset comprised deeply sampled blood TCRbeta repertoires from subjects exposed to, actively infected with, or recovered from COVID-19. The samples were drawn from two sources: the first 160 participants of the ongoing ImmuneRACE study, and approximately 1,300 subjects contributed by 6 global collaborators. Nearly every sample came with metadata listing a de-identified subject ID, COVID-19 status, age in years and sex. A freely available public database, intended as a resource for researchers studying the immune response to SARS-CoV-2, is where the repertoires were released.

Participants in the prospective study were aged 18 to 89 years, lived in under 30 United States geographic areas, and enrolled through a virtual design. To assign participants to cohorts, the prospective study relied on clinical history that participants themselves reported in a screening survey and a study questionnaire. Recovered participants in ImmuneRACE Cohort 3 were defined by two consecutive negative NP/OP PCR tests, clearance by a healthcare professional, or resolution of symptoms. In the prospective study, whole blood, serum and a nasopharyngeal or oropharyngeal swab were collected from each participant by mobile phlebotomists. Over a roughly two-month period, participants in the prospective study had the option of providing additional blood draws and questionnaires. Blood samples from the prospective study were shipped frozen or at room temperature prior to DNA extraction. Points the paper makes about the study in general: The amount of clinical and demographic metadata varied by source and participant and was provided uncurated.

TCRbeta CDR3 regions were amplified from genomic DNA by means of the immunoSEQ Assay, a bias-controlled multiplex PCR. Per the original workflow: The number of nucleated cells in each sample was estimated from the amplification of reference gene primers within the assay. To quantify the absolute abundance of each unique TCRbeta CDR3 rearrangement, sequence reads were collapsed and filtered. Productive Simpson clonality was computed per sample as the square root of Simpson's diversity index over productive rearrangements. TCRdb took over this immuneACCESS table, retaining in-frame rearrangements with V and J assigned. Such tables are incomplete; in checked studies, under half of the missing clones stem from an unresolved V gene, and the remainder is unexplained. That table furnishes V, J and clone size, whereas the DNA furnished D and trimming. This sample is represented by 200,000 to 250,000 clones; roughly 85% of them were singletons. The ten biggest clones cover less than 14% of the sample.

In its sample, this clone was seen a few times. Its antigen is currently not known. Base-call qualities are not available, and no considerably larger clone is one nucleotide away. For CDR1 and CDR2, the germline V gene lists SGDLS and YYNGEE. The CDR3 spans 14 residues, from the cysteine through the phenylalanine. The read is trimmed to its CDR3 DNA, 42 bases read in frame from base 1. A distance of 11 bases separates the germline ends of V and J, which lose 0 bases and 7 bases respectively. This TCR was sampled from a man younger than 45 who had recovered from COVID-19. The sequencing input was PBMCs or T cells enriched from blood (not recorded which). Rearrangement joined TRBV9 to TRBJ1-5; the D gene is unclear. Read as DNA, the sequence is TGTGCCAGCAGCGTAGCACCAGGTGACCAGCCCCAGCATTTT. It codes for CASSVAPGDQPQHF.